This T cell receptor (beta chain) appears in the sequencing data of a study of Ad26.COV2.S vaccination and SARS-CoV-2 variants. General study findings and limits: In vaccinated individuals, spike-specific CD8+ and CD4+ T cell responses reportedly displayed substantial breadth. For non-spike TCRs, breadth in vaccine recipients resembled that in placebo recipients.

CDR1 and CDR2 from the germline V gene are SGHRS and YFSETQ. The CDR3 consists of 14 residues. Trimming took off 0 bases at V and 4 bases at J, with 10 bases between the two ends. Profiled with immunoSEQ multiplex PCR; TCRdb holds only in-frame clones, not every one. This table has roughly 320,000 clones, approximately 80% appearing once. On this clone: The antigen remains undetermined.

The treatment: about 20 received Ad26.COV2.S at low or high dose, single or two shots; roughly 5 received placebo; per-sample allocation not given. Following the first vaccine or placebo injection, samples were taken on day 63. Its platform was an Ad26 vector, and its expressed antigen was Wuhan-strain SARS-CoV-2 spike. The sample here was peripheral blood, taken in a trial of Ad26.COV2.S vaccine versus placebo. The chain recombines TRBV5-1 with TRBJ1-2; a possible D gene is TRBD1 (5 bases). The sequence was obtained from a person aged 18-65 years who received the Ad26.COV2.S COVID-19 vaccine or a placebo. As DNA, the CDR3 is TGCGCCAGCAGCTTGGCCCCGGGACCCTATGGCTACACCTTC. Translation gives CASSLAPGPYGYTF. Complete variable domain (other parts from reference TRBV5-1 and TRBJ1-2): KAGVTQTPRYLIKTRGQQVTLSCSPISGHRSVSWYQQTPGQGLQFLFEYFSETQRNKGNFPGRFSGRQFSNSRSEMNVSTLELGDSALYLCASSLAPGPYGYTFGSGTRLTVV.